The next 28 T cell receptor beta chains were all read from a single sample in a study of T-cell reconstitution after alpha-beta-depleted transplantation in children (dated by TCRdb to about 2016). The library was generated by PCR. Sequenced using an Illumina HiSeq 2500. TCR libraries were prepared with molecular barcoding, using unique molecular identifiers to normalize TCRbeta repertoire quantification. TCRdb trimmed the raw reads at Q25, called clones with MiXCR and kept productive beta chains. Rows merge per CDR3 protein into single entries with the most common DNA and genes. Counted in this sample were under 300,000 distinct CDR3 sequences; roughly 12% of them appeared once. The biggest ten clones account for 23% of the sample. The label giving this sample's treatment or condition can be read as: allogeneic hematopoietic cell transplantation with graft depleted of TCRalphabeta T cells and CD19 B cells.

Sequencing used peripheral blood, obtained 180 days after TCRalphabeta/CD19-depleted stem cell transplant. These receptors were obtained from a male patient between 2 and 9 years old who had a stem cell transplant for chronic granulomatous disease, so the T cells may come from the graft donor.

This clonotype was recorded many times. This chain uses TRBV28 with TRBJ1-5; D not certain. Germline assignment: CDR1 MDHEN and CDR2 SYDVKM. This CDR3 contains 14 residues. Trimming cost V 5 bases and J 6 bases, with 14 bases left between them. The CDR3 DNA sequence: TGTGCCAGCAGTCCGGCGGTTGTGGGTCAGCCCCAGCATTTT. Translation gives CASSPAVVGQPQHF.

DNA for the CDR3: TGTGCCAGCAGCCATTGGACTAGCGGGAGACCTCCTCACTCCTACAATGAGCAGTTCTTC. It encodes CASSHWTSGRPPHSYNEQFF. The chain carries TRBV3-1 and TRBJ2-1; 13 bases are shared with TRBD2. V was clipped by 3 bases and J by 0 bases; unmatched bases: 11. The length of the CDR3 is 20 residues. Germline-derived CDR1 and CDR2 are LGHDT and YNNKEL (reference sequence).

On this clonotype itself: A junction end diverges from the germline sequence, so it may reflect a read error. This rearrangement joins TRBV12-3 or TRBV12-4 to TRBJ1-2; 7 bases agree with TRBD1. The length of the CDR3 is 14 residues. The CDR3 region is CASRGDSSNYGCTF. CDR3 DNA sequence: TGTGCCAGCAGGGGGGACAGTTCTAACTATGGCTGCACCTTC.

This clonotype was counted ten times or more. The rearrangement uses TRBV5-1 and TRBJ1-6, with no clear D. Germline V gene data show CDR1 as SGHRS and CDR2 as YFSETQ. V shed 4 bases and J shed 10 bases, with 18 bases lying between them. This CDR3 is 15 amino acids long. This CDR3 reads CASSDRTARESPLHF. The CDR3 bases are TGCGCCAGCAGCGATAGGACCGCCCGGGAGTCACCCCTCCACTTT.

This clonotype was detected many times. V gene TRBV20-1 combines with J gene TRBJ2-3; 9 bases fit TRBD1. Trimming took 4 bases from V and 5 from J; bases not matched to a gene: 13. This CDR3 has 16 amino acids. The germline gives CDR1 DFQATT, CDR2 SNEGSKA (reference sequence). CDR3 protein: CSATSPMGQGRDTQYF. The CDR3 DNA follows: TGCAGTGCTACGTCCCCTATGGGACAGGGAAGAGATACGCAGTATTTT.

There are many counts of this clonotype. The J gene is TRBJ2-7, the V gene TRBV7-2, with 10 bases aligning to TRBD2. With 5 bases clipped from V and 4 bases from J, the junction kept 8 bases outside the gene matches. The CDR3 runs 15 residues. Germline-derived CDR1 and CDR2 are SGHTA and FQGNSA. The chain's CDR3 is CASSVSSGSGYEQYF. The CDR3 DNA is TGTGCCAGCAGCGTCTCTAGCGGGAGCGGGTACGAGCAGTACTTC.

The table lists this clonotype with many counts. J is TRBJ1-2 and V is TRBV4-1; 7 bases align to TRBD1. This CDR3 has 16 amino acids. Germline V gives CDR1 MGHRA, CDR2 YSYEKL. With 0 bases clipped from V and 5 bases from J, the junction kept 9 bases outside the gene matches. The CDR3 is CASSQDQGGGSYGYTF. In DNA form, the CDR3 reads TGCGCCAGCAGCCAAGATCAAGGAGGGGGCAGTTATGGCTACACCTTC.

The sample holds many counts of this clonotype. This chain uses TRBV27 with TRBJ2-2, with D maybe TRBD1 (5 bases). The V end lost 5 bases, the J end lost 8 bases, and 12 bases lay between the germline ends. CDR3 length equals 13 residues. Germline V gene sequence: CDR1 MNHEY, CDR2 SMNVEV (reference sequence). The CDR3 bases are TGTGCCAGCAGTCTTCAATGGACAGGGGAGCTGTTTTTT. This translates into CASSLQWTGELFF.

This clonotype appeared many times. The rearrangement uses TRBV7-6 and TRBJ2-5; 9 positions agree with TRBD2. V was pared by 5 bases and J by 6 bases, with 13 bases of the junction left unmatched. Germline V gives CDR1 SGHVS, CDR2 FNYEAQ. This CDR3 region has 16 residues. CDR3 sequence (DNA): TGTGCCAGCAGCCTCGTTGGGCGGGGGGGTGTGAAGACCCAGTACTTC. This sequence encodes CASSLVGRGGVKTQYF.

There are many counts of this clonotype. The chain uses TRBV28 and TRBJ2-5; D may be TRBD1 (5 bases). V was shortened by 1 base and J by 5 bases, with 8 bases between the two germline ends. In germline, CDR1 is MDHEN, CDR2 SYDVKM. This CDR3 has 13 residues. This CDR3 reads CASSLLQAETQYF. The CDR3 DNA follows: TGTGCCAGCAGTTTATTACAGGCGGAGACCCAGTACTTC.

This clonotype was counted at least ten times. This sequence joins TRBV6-1 and TRBJ2-2; 7 bases align to TRBD2. Germline V gives CDR1 MNHNS, CDR2 SASEGT. V lost 4 bases and J lost 5; bases outside the gene matches: 10. CDR3 length: 16 residues. This CDR3 is CASSVYLADTTGELFF. The CDR3 nucleotides read TGTGCCAGCAGTGTTTACCTAGCGGATACAACCGGGGAGCTGTTTTTT.

This clonotype was recorded many times. The CDR3 DNA follows: TGTGCCAGCAGTCATGGGACAGGGGGTTCCTACGAGCAGTACTTC. It codes for CASSHGTGGSYEQYF. V usage is TRBV6-1 and J usage is TRBJ2-7; 11 bases agree with TRBD1. Germline assignment: CDR1 MNHNS and CDR2 SASEGT. This CDR3 is built from 15 residues. With V trimmed by 5 bases and J by 1 base, 4 bases remained unmatched.

This clonotype was found many times. V usage is TRBV29-1 and J usage is TRBJ2-1, with D possibly being TRBD1 (6 bases). Trimming stripped 0 bases from V and 10 bases from J, with 16 bases between. Germline V gives CDR1 SQVTM, CDR2 ANQGSEA. CDR3 length: 14 residues. The CDR3 loop is CSVEDKTGNVEQFF. As DNA, the CDR3 is TGCAGCGTTGAAGACAAGACAGGCAATGTGGAGCAGTTCTTC.

V gene TRBV4-3 combines with J gene TRBJ2-7, with 7 nucleotides matching TRBD1. Looked up from germline, CDR1 is LGHNA and CDR2 is YSLEER. This CDR3 spans 15 amino acids. With 3 bases clipped from V and 0 bases from J, the junction kept 5 bases outside the gene matches. The CDR3 loop reads CASSHRQGYSYEQYF. The CDR3 region has the DNA TGCGCCAGCAGCCATCGACAGGGCTACTCCTACGAGCAGTACTTC.

This clonotype was observed once. The CDR3 does not end in the conserved phenylalanine or tryptophan, so this is likely a read error. The chain links TRBV20-1 to TRBJ2-1; D may be TRBD1 (6 bases). V dropped 3 bases and J dropped 5 bases, with 20 bases sitting between them. The CDR3 runs 16 residues. Germline CDR1 and CDR2: DFQATT and SNEGSKA (reference sequence). DNA of the CDR3: TGCAGTGCTAGGAAAACCGGACAGTGGCCTAACAATGAGCAGTTCTCC. It is translated as CSARKTGQWPNNEQFS.

On this clonotype: This sequence may be a read error, since a much larger clone differs from it by one base. The J gene is TRBJ2-5, the V gene TRBV3-1, with TRBD1 as a possible D gene (5 bases). The CDR3 is made up of 17 amino acids. Germline V gene lookup returns CDR1 LGHDT and CDR2 YNNKEL (reference sequence). CDR3 in amino acids: CASCQAGSIWDQETQYF. The CDR3 DNA sequence: TGTGCCAGCTGCCAAGCAGGGTCAATTTGGGATCAAGAGACCCAGTACTTC.

Ten or more counts support this clonotype. J is TRBJ2-4 and V is TRBV27, with 7 bases aligning to TRBD1. This CDR3 has 14 amino acids. The germline CDR1 and CDR2 sequences are MNHEY and SMNVEV (reference sequence). V shed 6 bases and J 6 bases; nucleotides not matched to a gene: 8. CDR3 sequence (DNA): TGTGCCAGCAGCTCGCTCCGGGACAGAAACATTCAGTACTTC. Translating it yields CASSSLRDRNIQYF.

In this sample, this clonotype turned up many times. The CDR3 protein is CSAMTGGQTQYF. CDR3 bases: TGCAGCGCTATGACAGGGGGACAGACCCAGTACTTC. The chain is built from TRBV29-1 and TRBJ2-5; TRBD1 agrees at 9 bases. The V and J ends lost 7 bases and 6 bases, in that order; junction bases with no gene match: 6. The CDR3 has 12 amino acids. In germline, CDR1 is SQVTM, CDR2 ANQGSEA.

This clonotype appeared many times. The V call is TRBV20-1, the J call TRBJ2-3, with 7 bases that match TRBD2. The CDR3 loop spans 13 amino acids. Germline assignment: CDR1 DFQATT and CDR2 SNEGSKA (reference sequence). Unmatched junction bases numbered 6, after V lost 7 bases and J lost 2 bases. The chain's CDR3 is CSGRGSPTDTQYF. The CDR3 region has the DNA TGCAGTGGCCGCGGGAGCCCCACAGATACGCAGTATTTT.

This clonotype was counted many times. The chain is built from TRBV6-5 and TRBJ2-2; 7 nucleotides match TRBD1. V lost 5 bases and J lost 1; bases outside the gene matches: 4. Looked up from germline, CDR1 is MNHEY and CDR2 is SVGAGI. The CDR3 is 15 amino acids. The CDR3 protein is CASSRQGKNTGELFF. CDR3 coding DNA: TGTGCCAGCAGTCGACAGGGAAAGAACACCGGGGAGCTGTTTTTT.

This clonotype was seen repeatedly, ten times or more. The chain recombines TRBV29-1 with TRBJ2-5, with TRBD2 identical over 8 bases. With V trimmed by 6 bases and J by 2 bases, 8 bases remained unmatched. CDR1 and CDR2 (germline): SQVTM, ANQGSEA. This CDR3 contains 14 residues. CDR3 protein: CSVRLAQWQETQYF. In DNA form, the CDR3 reads TGCAGCGTCCGACTAGCGCAGTGGCAAGAGACCCAGTACTTC.

Ten or more counts support this clonotype. This chain uses TRBV5-1 with TRBJ1-5, with D tentatively TRBD1 (5 bases). The V and J ends lost 2 bases and 3 bases respectively, with 12 bases between them. The germline CDR1 and CDR2 sequences are SGHRS and YFSETQ. The CDR3 sequence is 15 residues long. The CDR3 DNA follows: TGCGCCAGCAGCTTAACATCAGGGCCCAATCAGCCCCAGCATTTT. It translates to CASSLTSGPNQPQHF.

This clonotype has at least ten counts. The genes are TRBV25-1 and TRBJ2-7; 9 bases line up with TRBD2. This CDR3 is built from 14 residues. Germline V CDR1 and CDR2: MGHDK, SYGVNS. Unmatched junction bases numbered 7, after V lost 5 bases and J lost 5 bases. The CDR3 DNA is TGTGCCAGCAGTAAGGGACTAGCTCCCAACGAGCAGTACTTC. Amino acids: CASSKGLAPNEQYF.

Ten or more counts support this clonotype. The V call is TRBV20-1, the J call TRBJ2-5; TRBD2 matches at 10 bases. Germline lookup yields CDR1 DFQATT and CDR2 SNEGSKA (reference sequence). The CDR3 runs to 15 residues. V was clipped by 6 bases and J by 5 bases; unmatched bases: 12. The CDR3 spells CSAPSSGGRKETQYF. The CDR3, as DNA: TGCAGTGCACCGTCTAGCGGGGGCCGCAAGGAGACCCAGTACTTC.

This sequence joins TRBV3-1 and TRBJ2-1; TRBD1 agrees at 7 bases. The V and J ends lost 3 bases and 8 bases, in that order; junction bases with no gene match: 10. CDR1 and CDR2 (germline): LGHDT, YNNKEL (reference sequence). The CDR3 contains 15 residues. The CDR3 spells CASSHYRGRYDEQFF. Written as DNA, the CDR3 is TGTGCCAGCAGCCATTACAGGGGAAGGTACGATGAGCAGTTCTTC.

A remark on this clonotype: A much bigger clone sits one base away, suggesting this may be a read error. CDR3 sequence reads: CASSFGAGGKAFF. CDR3 nucleotides: TGTGCCAGCAGTTTTGGGGCAGGGGGCAAAGCTTTCTTT. The chain uses TRBV27 and TRBJ1-1; 8 nucleotides line up with TRBD1. Trimming took 3 bases from V and 9 from J; bases not matched to a gene: 6. Germline V gene data show CDR1 as MNHEY and CDR2 as SMNVEV (reference sequence). The CDR3 runs to 13 residues.

This clonotype was counted at least ten times. This chain connects TRBV29-1 to TRBJ2-4, with D maybe TRBD2 (6 bases). This CDR3 has 13 residues. V lost 0 bases, J lost 7 bases, and 10 bases lay in between. Germline CDR1 and CDR2: SQVTM and ANQGSEA. The CDR3 here is CSVEDGGRNIQYF. DNA for the CDR3: TGCAGCGTTGAAGATGGGGGGAGGAACATTCAGTACTTC.

This clonotype showed up many times. The J gene is TRBJ2-3, the V gene TRBV5-1; D is undetermined. V was pared by 0 bases and J by 3 bases, with 8 bases between. CDR3 size: 14 residues. Germline CDR1 is SGHRS and CDR2 is YFSETQ. DNA for the CDR3: TGCGCCAGCAGCTTGGAACGCCGTACAGATACGCAGTATTTT. Protein: CASSLERRTDTQYF.